These T cell receptor beta chains were read from a single sample in a study of OX40 agonist ivuxolimab in advanced cancers. Method: immunoSEQ multiplex PCR; TCRdb's copy keeps in-frame clones and lacks some. The data hold more than 45,000 clones, with around 77% observed a single time. Sequences were derived from CD4+ or CD8+ T cells sorted from blood, sampled in a trial of the OX40 agonist ivuxolimab. These receptors were collected from an adult with an advanced solid tumor such as melanoma, head and neck, liver or kidney cancer. CDR3s include the opening cysteine and the closing phenylalanine or tryptophan. D genes are given only for firm matches. The size entry is marked missing in some rows and otherwise reads once, few, many or a size class.

cdr3_nt | cdr3_aa | j_call | clone_size | v_call | d_call
TGTGCCTGGAGTCGACAGGGTAGGCAGGTCACTGAAGCTTTCTTT | CAWSRQGRQVTEAFF | TRBJ1-1 | once | TRBV30 | TRBD1
TGTGCCAGCAGGACAGTGATCTCTGGGGCCAACGTCCTGACTTTC | CASRTVISGANVLTF | TRBJ2-6 | - | TRBV27 | -
TGTGCCAGCAGTAGGCAGGAGACCCAGTACTTC | CASSRQETQYF | TRBJ2-5 | - | TRBV28 | -
TGCAGCGTGGTACAGCATGAGCAGTTCTTC | CSVVQHEQFF | TRBJ2-1 | medium-sized | TRBV29-1 | -
TGTGCCAGCACCACCGGGGGGGGCAGGCCTGAAGCTTTCTTT | CASTTGGGRPEAFF | TRBJ1-1 | - | TRBV6-6 | -
TGTGCCAGCAGTGATACGACAGGGTCCAGGTCTACGCAGTATTTT | CASSDTTGSRSTQYF | TRBJ2-3 | - | TRBV25-1 | TRBD1
TGTGCCAGCAGCAACCCCGGACTAGCGGGAGTACCAGATACGCAGTATTTT | CASSNPGLAGVPDTQYF | TRBJ2-3 | once | TRBV11-1 | TRBD2
TGTGCCAGCAGCCCAGGAAGGTTCTCTGGAAACACCATATATTTT | CASSPGRFSGNTIYF | TRBJ1-3 | - | TRBV9 | -
TGTGCTAGTGCCCAGGGGGCTGGGACTAGCACAGATACGCAGTATTTT | CASAQGAGTSTDTQYF | TRBJ2-3 | - | TRBV12-5 | TRBD1
TGTGCTAGCAGCCCCTCCGGGCGGGGGACCCAGTACTTC | CASSPSGRGTQYF | TRBJ2-5 | once | TRBV7-7 | -
TGTGCCAGTATGGATAGGGGAGGGGGCAATGAAAAACTGTTTTTT | CASMDRGGGNEKLFF | TRBJ1-4 | - | TRBV19 | TRBD1
TGTGCCAGCAGCTTACGTTTACAGATGAACACTGAAGCTTTCTTT | CASSLRLQMNTEAFF | TRBJ1-1 | - | TRBV11-2 | -
TGTGCCAGCAGTTACTCTACCGTGACCTATAATTCACCCCTCCACTTT | CASSYSTVTYNSPLHF | TRBJ1-6 | once | TRBV6-6 | -
TGTGCCAGCAGTTTTCTTGACAGGGACACTTATAACTATGGCTACACCTTC | CASSFLDRDTYNYGYTF | TRBJ1-2 | few | TRBV28 | TRBD1
TGCGCCAGCAGCTCAAAGACAGGGTCCACCGGGGAGCTGTTTTTT | CASSSKTGSTGELFF | TRBJ2-2 | once | TRBV5-1 | TRBD1
TGTGCCAGCAGCCCCGGACCCACCGGGGAGCTGTTTTTT | CASSPGPTGELFF | TRBJ2-2 | few | TRBV11-1 | -
TGTGCCAGCATCTTTGGGACTAGCGGTGCCTACGAGCAGTACTTC | CASIFGTSGAYEQYF | TRBJ2-7 | few | TRBV28 | TRBD2
TGTGCCAGCAGTGGAGAGACAGGTGATAGCAATCAGCCCCAGCATTTT | CASSGETGDSNQPQHF | TRBJ1-5 | - | TRBV6-1 | -
TGCGCCAGCAGCCACGTGGGACTAGCGGGAGGGCCTGCCGTTGTCGGCGAGCAGTACTTC | CASSHVGLAGGPAVVGEQYF | TRBJ2-7 | few | TRBV4-1 | TRBD2
TGCGCCAGCAGCTTGCAGGAAACCTACGAGCAGTACTTC | CASSLQETYEQYF | TRBJ2-7 | - | TRBV5-1 | -
TGCGCCAGCAGCTTGGGAGACAGGATCATGAACACTGAAGCTTTCTTT | CASSLGDRIMNTEAFF | TRBJ1-1 | - | TRBV5-1 | -
TGTGCCAGCAGCCTACAGGGAATCCAAGAGACCCAGTACTTC | CASSLQGIQETQYF | TRBJ2-5 | - | TRBV6-1 | -
TGTGCCAGCGCCGGGGGGAGCTCCTATAATTCACCCCTCCACTTT | CASAGGSSYNSPLHF | TRBJ1-6 | - | TRBV6-6 | -
TGTGCCAGCAAGCCGGGACAAGGTAGCAATCAGCCCCAGCATTTT | CASKPGQGSNQPQHF | TRBJ1-5 | - | TRBV28 | -
TGTGCCAGCAGCGTAGCTGAGCGGGAGGCTTCGAACACCGGGGAGCTGTTTTTT | CASSVAEREASNTGELFF | TRBJ2-2 | once | TRBV9 | TRBD2
TGTGCCATCAGTGACAGTTTTGAAAAACTGTTTTTT | CAISDSFEKLFF | TRBJ1-4 | - | TRBV10-3 | -
TGTGCCATCAGTGGACACCGAAACACTGAAGCTTTCTTT | CAISGHRNTEAFF | TRBJ1-1 | - | TRBV10-3 | -
TGCAGCGTTGAGGAGAGACTAGCGGGAGAATACAATGAGCAGTTCTTC | CSVEERLAGEYNEQFF | TRBJ2-1 | - | TRBV29-1 | TRBD2
TGTGCCAGCAGTTTAGCACGGACGAACACTGAAGCTTTCTTT | CASSLARTNTEAFF | TRBJ1-1 | - | TRBV28 | -
TGTGCCAGCGGAAGGAGCTATGGCTACACCTTC | CASGRSYGYTF | TRBJ1-2 | - | TRBV28 | -
TGCAGCTGTTCAGCGGGAGAGGTTTCAGATACGCAGTATTTT | CSCSAGEVSDTQYF | TRBJ2-3 | - | TRBV29-1 | TRBD2
TGTGCCAGCAGCAAATCCGGGACAAAAAATCAGCCCCAGCATTTT | CASSKSGTKNQPQHF | TRBJ1-5 | - | TRBV21-1 | -
TGTGCCAGCAGCCCTCACTGGGGGGGGGACTACGAGCAGTACTTC | CASSPHWGGDYEQYF | TRBJ2-7 | few | TRBV9 | TRBD2
TGTGCCAGCAGCCTAAGCGGGAGGGCCCCCGGGGAGCTGTTTTTT | CASSLSGRAPGELFF | TRBJ2-2 | - | TRBV6-1 | TRBD2
TGTGCCAGCAGTTTCCCCGCGCTCTATGGCTACACCTTC | CASSFPALYGYTF | TRBJ1-2 | - | TRBV28 | -
TGTGCCAGCAGCTTACCGCCCCCTTCGGAGACCCAGTACTTC | CASSLPPPSETQYF | TRBJ2-5 | - | TRBV5-4 | -
TGTGCCAGTAGTCACAGCGGGAGCCTTAACAATGAGCAGTTCTTC | CASSHSGSLNNEQFF | TRBJ2-1 | - | TRBV19 | TRBD2
TGTGCCAGCACCCACCCCCGCTACAATGAGCAGTTCTTC | CASTHPRYNEQFF | TRBJ2-1 | - | TRBV6-5 | -
TGTGCCAGCAGTTTAGTCGGCAGGGGTGGCTATGGCTACACCTTC | CASSLVGRGGYGYTF | TRBJ1-2 | - | TRBV28 | -
TGTGCCAGTAGTGTTCGGACAGGAAGTAGCTCCTACAATGAGCAGTTCTTC | CASSVRTGSSSYNEQFF | TRBJ2-1 | once | TRBV19 | TRBD1
TGCGCCAGCAGCTTGGCCGAAGGGAGGGGTGGCTACACCTTC | CASSLAEGRGGYTF | TRBJ1-2 | once | TRBV5-1 | -
TGTGCCAGCAGCGTGACTAGCGGGATAGAGACCCAGTACTTC | CASSVTSGIETQYF | TRBJ2-5 | - | TRBV9 | TRBD2
TGCGCCAGCAGCTTAGGGGTTGCTGGGGCCAACGTCCTGACTTTC | CASSLGVAGANVLTF | TRBJ2-6 | few | TRBV5-1 | -
TGCGCCAGCAGCTTTCTTGAGTCCGCGAACTACGAGCAGTACTTC | CASSFLESANYEQYF | TRBJ2-7 | - | TRBV5-1 | -
TGTGCCAGCAGACCTAGCGGGAGGATCGGCTCCTACAATGAGCAGTTCTTC | CASRPSGRIGSYNEQFF | TRBJ2-1 | - | TRBV5-5 | TRBD2
TGTGCCAGCAGCGAACAGGGGTCTTCCTACGAGCAGTACTTC | CASSEQGSSYEQYF | TRBJ2-7 | few | TRBV7-3 | TRBD1
TGCGCCAGTTTCTGGTACTCTGGAAACACCATATATTTT | CASFWYSGNTIYF | TRBJ1-3 | - | TRBV4-1 | -
TGCGCCAGCAGCTTGGATAACAGTAATAGTGAAGCTTTCTTT | CASSLDNSNSEAFF | TRBJ1-1 | - | TRBV5-1 | -
TGTGCCAGTTATAGTCAGGGAACCACCGGGGAGCTGTTTTTT | CASYSQGTTGELFF | TRBJ2-2 | - | TRBV19 | -
TGTGCCAGCAGTGAGATTAGACTAGCGGAGAACACCGGGGAGCTGTTTTTT | CASSEIRLAENTGELFF | TRBJ2-2 | - | TRBV28 | TRBD2
TGTGCCACCAGTGGACCGACACAGCCCCAGCATTTT | CATSGPTQPQHF | TRBJ1-5 | - | TRBV15 | -
TGTGCCAGCAGCTTAGGAGGCTCCTACAATGAGCAGTTCTTC | CASSLGGSYNEQFF | TRBJ2-1 | - | TRBV7-3 | -
TGTGCCAGTAGTATGAGCCAGGGAAGGACACCCCTCCACTTT | CASSMSQGRTPLHF | TRBJ1-6 | - | TRBV19 | -
TGTGCCAGCAGCGCTCAGGGTGGGAACTATGGCTACACCTTC | CASSAQGGNYGYTF | TRBJ1-2 | - | TRBV9 | -
TGTGCTAGTGGTTTGGTAGGGGCAGCCTACGAGCAGTACTTC | CASGLVGAAYEQYF | TRBJ2-7 | medium-sized | TRBV12-5 | -
TGTGCCAGCAGTTTCTCCTCCGGGGAGCTGTTTTTT | CASSFSSGELFF | TRBJ2-2 | - | TRBV28 | -
TGTGCCAGCAGGAGAGGGGCCGGTGAAAAACTGTTTTTT | CASRRGAGEKLFF | TRBJ1-4 | - | TRBV6-1 | -
TGTGCCAGCAGCCCGGGGGGTCCCCAGCAGTTCTTC | CASSPGGPQQFF | TRBJ2-1 | few | TRBV7-3 | TRBD2
TGTGCCAGCAGCGCCCTCCGGGGAGCCGCCGGCTACACCTTC | CASSALRGAAGYTF | TRBJ1-2 | - | TRBV11-2 | -
TGTGCCACCAAGGGGGCAAGCTCCTACGAGCAGTACTTC | CATKGASSYEQYF | TRBJ2-7 | - | TRBV27 | TRBD1